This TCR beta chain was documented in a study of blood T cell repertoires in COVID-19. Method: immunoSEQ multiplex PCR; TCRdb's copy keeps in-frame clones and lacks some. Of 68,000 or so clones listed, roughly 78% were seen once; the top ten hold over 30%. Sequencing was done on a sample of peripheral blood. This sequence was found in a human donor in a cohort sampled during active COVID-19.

CDR3 DNA: TGTGCCAGCGTAGTCGGACAGGGTCTGAATTCACCCCTCCACTTT. Amino acids: CASVVGQGLNSPLHF. V and J are TRBV19 and TRBJ1-6; 8 bases align to TRBD1. Germline V gene data show CDR1 as LNHDA and CDR2 as SQIVND (reference sequence). The CDR3 spans 15 residues. With 9 bases clipped from V and 7 bases from J, the junction kept 11 bases outside the gene matches.